A single sample is the source of the 6 T cell receptor beta chains below, sequenced in a study of human T cells and chemical hapten exposure. TCRdb reprocessed the RACE reads with MiXCR, giving one entry per CDR3 protein. This table holds around 130,000 distinct CDR3 sequences, about 9.4% found once. Time point: healthy volunteer bleed at 2 weeks. Total RNA was extracted from unfractionated whole blood. The sample taken for sequencing was whole blood. The receptors were sampled from a male donor in good health. Some clones in this sample may be carry-over from other donors' samples.

V gene TRBV29-1 combines with J gene TRBJ2-1, with 7 nucleotides matching TRBD1. The CDR3 is made up of 15 amino acids. V was clipped by 2 bases and J by 7 bases; unmatched bases: 11. Germline assignment: CDR1 SQVTM and CDR2 ANQGSEA. CDR3 loop: CSVELLQGGWNEQFF. The CDR3 nucleotides read TGCAGCGTTGAATTGTTGCAAGGGGGCTGGAATGAGCAGTTCTTC.

V gene TRBV7-2 combines with J gene TRBJ2-2; weak D call: TRBD2 (5 bases). Trimming pared 1 base from V and 7 bases from J, leaving 10 bases between. Per the germline V gene, CDR1 is SGHTA and CDR2 is FQGNSA. The CDR3 is 14 residues long. CDR3 region: CASSLGGSSGELFF. For the CDR3, the DNA is TGTGCCAGCAGCTTAGGAGGGTCCAGCGGGGAGCTGTTTTTT.

Within the sample, this clonotype is medium-sized. CDR3 bases: TGTGCCAGCAGTTACTCGGACAATCAGCCCCAGCATTTT. It yields the protein CASSYSDNQPQHF. The V gene is TRBV6-2 or TRBV6-3, the J gene TRBJ1-5; D call uncertain. Trimming left V 0 bases short and J 3 bases short, with 3 bases between. The germline gives CDR1 MNHEY, CDR2 SVGEGT. CDR3 length equals 13 residues.

The J gene is TRBJ1-2, the V gene TRBV5-1, with TRBD1 matching over 12 bases. Losses at the gene ends were 0 bases for V and 8 bases for J; bases not matched to a gene: 8. The CDR3 extends over 16 amino acids. Germline values: CDR1 SGHRS, CDR2 YFSETQ. CDR3 sequence: CASSLEGQGAHRGYTF. CDR3 DNA sequence: TGCGCCAGCAGCTTGGAGGGACAGGGGGCGCATCGAGGCTACACCTTC.

This clonotype has just a few counts. The chain recombines TRBV4-1 with TRBJ2-5, with 8 positions matching TRBD2. V was clipped by 5 bases and J by 2 bases; unmatched bases: 10. The CDR3 is made up of 16 amino acids. Germline CDR1 and CDR2: MGHRA and YSYEKL. CDR3 nucleotides: TGCGCCAGCAGCACCCAGGCAGCGGGGGCACAAGAGACCCAGTACTTC. It encodes CASSTQAAGAQETQYF.

V usage is TRBV3-1 and J usage is TRBJ1-4; D remains unclear. V dropped 1 base and J dropped 4 bases, with 7 bases sitting between them. CDR1 and CDR2 from the germline V gene are LGHDT and YNNKEL (reference sequence). The CDR3 runs to 14 residues. In DNA, the CDR3 is TGTGCCAGCAGCCAAGGCCGAAATAATGAAAAACTGTTTTTT. Amino acid sequence: CASSQGRNNEKLFF.